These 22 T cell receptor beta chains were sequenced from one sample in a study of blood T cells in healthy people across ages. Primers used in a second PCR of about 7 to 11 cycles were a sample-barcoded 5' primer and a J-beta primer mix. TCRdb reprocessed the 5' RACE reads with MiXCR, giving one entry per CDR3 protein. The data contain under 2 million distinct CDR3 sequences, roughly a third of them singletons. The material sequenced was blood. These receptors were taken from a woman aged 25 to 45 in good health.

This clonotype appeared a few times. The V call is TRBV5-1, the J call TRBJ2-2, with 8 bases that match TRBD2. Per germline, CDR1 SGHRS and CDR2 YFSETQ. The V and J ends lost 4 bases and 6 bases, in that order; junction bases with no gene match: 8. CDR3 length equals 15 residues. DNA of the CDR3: TGCGCCAGCAGCCCCGAACCGGGGGGGCCCGGGGAGCTGTTTTTT. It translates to CASSPEPGGPGELFF.

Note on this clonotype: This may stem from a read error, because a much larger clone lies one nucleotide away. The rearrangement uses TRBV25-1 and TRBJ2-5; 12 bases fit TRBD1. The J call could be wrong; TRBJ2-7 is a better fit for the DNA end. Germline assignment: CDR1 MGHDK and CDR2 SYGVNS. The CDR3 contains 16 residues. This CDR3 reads CASSDLGQGARHEQYF. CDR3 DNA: TGTGCCAGCAGCGATTTGGGACAGGGGGCGAGGCACGAGCAGTACTTC.

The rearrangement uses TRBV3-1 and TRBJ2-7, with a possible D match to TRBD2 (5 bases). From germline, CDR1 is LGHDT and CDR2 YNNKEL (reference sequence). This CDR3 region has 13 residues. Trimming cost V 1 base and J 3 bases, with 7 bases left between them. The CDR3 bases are TGTGCCAGCAGCCAAGTACGGGGCTACGAGCAGTACGTC. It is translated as CASSQVRGYEQYV.

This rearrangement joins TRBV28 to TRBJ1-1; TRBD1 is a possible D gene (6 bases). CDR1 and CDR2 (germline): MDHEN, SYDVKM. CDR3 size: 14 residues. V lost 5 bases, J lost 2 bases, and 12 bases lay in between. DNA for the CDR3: TGTGCCAGCAGTCCCAGGACAGATAACACTGAAGCTTTCTTT. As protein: CASSPRTDNTEAFF.

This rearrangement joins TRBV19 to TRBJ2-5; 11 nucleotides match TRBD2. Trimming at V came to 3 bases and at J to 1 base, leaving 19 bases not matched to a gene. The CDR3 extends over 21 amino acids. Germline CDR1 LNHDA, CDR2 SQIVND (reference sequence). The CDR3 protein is CASSMGGLAGTDSQVQETQYF. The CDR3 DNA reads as TGTGCCAGTAGTATGGGTGGACTAGCGGGTACTGATTCACAGGTCCAAGAGACCCAGTACTTC. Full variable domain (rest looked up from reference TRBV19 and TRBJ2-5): DGGITQSPKYLFRKEGQNVTLSCEQNLNHDAMYWYRQDPGQGLRLIYYSQIVNDFQKGDIAEGYSVSREKKESFPLTVTSAQKNPTAFYLCASSMGGLAGTDSQVQETQYFGPGTRLLVL.

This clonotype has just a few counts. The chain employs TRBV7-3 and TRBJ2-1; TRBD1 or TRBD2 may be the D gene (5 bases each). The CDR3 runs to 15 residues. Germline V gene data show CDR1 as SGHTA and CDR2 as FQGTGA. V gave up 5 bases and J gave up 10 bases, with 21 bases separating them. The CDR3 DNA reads TGTGCCAGCAGCCCTCACCGGGACCCCGGCAGCGAGCAGTTCTTC. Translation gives CASSPHRDPGSEQFF.

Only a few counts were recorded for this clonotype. CDR3 loop: CAISATEAHNEQFF. CDR3 coding DNA: TGTGCCATCAGTGCTACAGAAGCTCACAATGAGCAGTTCTTC. This chain links TRBV10-3 with TRBJ2-1; D is unclear. The V end lost 4 bases, the J end lost 5 bases, and 12 bases lay between the germline ends. This CDR3 is built from 14 residues. The germline V gene has CDR1 ENHRY and CDR2 SYGVKD.

Here the CDR3 DNA reads TGCAGTGCCAACTGGGGGGATGAGCAGTTCTTC. Translation gives CSANWGDEQFF. The genes are TRBV20-1 and TRBJ2-1, with D perhaps TRBD2 (6 bases). Trimming pared 6 bases from V and 8 bases from J, leaving 11 bases between. Germline assignment: CDR1 DFQATT and CDR2 SNEGSKA (reference sequence). The CDR3 is 11 amino acids.

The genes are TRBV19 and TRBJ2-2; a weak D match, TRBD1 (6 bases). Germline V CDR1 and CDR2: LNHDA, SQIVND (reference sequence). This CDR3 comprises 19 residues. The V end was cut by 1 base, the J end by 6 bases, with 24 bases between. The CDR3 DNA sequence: TGTGCCAGTAGTATAGGACCCACAGGGTATCCCCTGCCCCCCGGGGAGCTGTTTTTT. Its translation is CASSIGPTGYPLPPGELFF.

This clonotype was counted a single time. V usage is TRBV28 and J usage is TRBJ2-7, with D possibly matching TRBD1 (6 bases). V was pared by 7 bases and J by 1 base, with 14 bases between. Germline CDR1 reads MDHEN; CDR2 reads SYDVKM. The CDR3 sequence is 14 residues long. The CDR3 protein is CASTSGRGSYEQYF. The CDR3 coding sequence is TGTGCCAGCACTTCAGGCAGGGGTTCCTACGAGCAGTACTTC.

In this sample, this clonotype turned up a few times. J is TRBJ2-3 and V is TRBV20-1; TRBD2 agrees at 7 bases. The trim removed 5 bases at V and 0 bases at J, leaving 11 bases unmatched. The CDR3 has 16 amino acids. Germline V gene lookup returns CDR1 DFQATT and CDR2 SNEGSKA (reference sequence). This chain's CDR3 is CSASLGGRGSTDTQYF. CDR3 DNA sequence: TGCAGTGCTTCACTTGGGGGGAGGGGAAGCACAGATACGCAGTATTTT.

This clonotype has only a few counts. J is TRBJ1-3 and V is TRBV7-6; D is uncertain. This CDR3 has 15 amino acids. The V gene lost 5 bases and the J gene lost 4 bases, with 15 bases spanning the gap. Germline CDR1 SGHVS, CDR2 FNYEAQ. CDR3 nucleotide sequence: TGTGCCAGCAGCCCACAACAGCAGTTGGGAAACACCATATATTTT. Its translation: CASSPQQQLGNTIYF. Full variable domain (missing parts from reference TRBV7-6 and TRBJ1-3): GAGVSQSPRYKVTKRGQDVALRCDPISGHVSLYWYRQALGQGPEFLTYFNYEAQQDKSGLPNDRFSAERPEGSISTLTIQRTEQRDSAMYRCASSPQQQLGNTIYFGEGSWLTVV.

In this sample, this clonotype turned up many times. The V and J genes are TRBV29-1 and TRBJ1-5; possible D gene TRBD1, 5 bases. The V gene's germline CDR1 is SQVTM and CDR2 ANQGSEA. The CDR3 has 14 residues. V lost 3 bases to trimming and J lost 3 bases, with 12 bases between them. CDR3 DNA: TGCAGCGTTGAGGGGGACGCTCCCAATCAGCCCCAGCATTTT. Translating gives CSVEGDAPNQPQHF.

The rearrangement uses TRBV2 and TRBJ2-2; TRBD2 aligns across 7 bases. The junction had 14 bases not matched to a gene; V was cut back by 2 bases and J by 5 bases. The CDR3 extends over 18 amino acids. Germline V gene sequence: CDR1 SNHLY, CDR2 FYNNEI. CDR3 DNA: TGTGCCAGCAGTGAATACAGCGGGGACTACGTGTCTACCGGGGAGCTGTTTTTT. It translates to CASSEYSGDYVSTGELFF.

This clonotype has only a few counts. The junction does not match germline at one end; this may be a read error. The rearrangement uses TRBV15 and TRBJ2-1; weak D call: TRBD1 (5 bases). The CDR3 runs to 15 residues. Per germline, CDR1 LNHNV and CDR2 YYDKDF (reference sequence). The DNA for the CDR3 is TGTGCCGCCAGCACCCGACAGACCCCCTACAATGAGCAGTTCTTC. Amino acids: CAASTRQTPYNEQFF.

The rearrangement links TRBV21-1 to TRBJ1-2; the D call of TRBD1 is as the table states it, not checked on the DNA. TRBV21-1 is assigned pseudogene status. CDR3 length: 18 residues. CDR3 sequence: CASSKGGTGHPPRDGYTF. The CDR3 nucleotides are TGTGCCAGCAGCAAAGGTGGGACAGGGCATCCTCCGCGTGATGGCTACACCTTC.

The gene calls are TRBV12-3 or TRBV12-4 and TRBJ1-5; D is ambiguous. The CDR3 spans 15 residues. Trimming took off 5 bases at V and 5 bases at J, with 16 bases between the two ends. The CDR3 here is CASSGPQGLDQPQHF. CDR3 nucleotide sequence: TGTGCCAGCAGTGGGCCTCAAGGGCTAGATCAGCCCCAGCATTTT.

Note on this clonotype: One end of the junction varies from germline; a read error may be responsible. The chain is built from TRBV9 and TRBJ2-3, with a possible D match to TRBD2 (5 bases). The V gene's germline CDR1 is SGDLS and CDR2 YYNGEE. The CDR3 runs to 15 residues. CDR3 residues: CASGVYGVSTDTQYF. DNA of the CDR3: TGTGCCAGCGGCGTGTACGGGGTCAGCACAGATACGCAGTATTTT. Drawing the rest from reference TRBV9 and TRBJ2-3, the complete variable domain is DSGVTQTPKHLITATGQRVTLRCSPRSGDLSVYWYQQSLDQGLQFLIQYYNGEERAKGNILERFSAQQFPDLHSELNLSSLELGDSALYFCASGVYGVSTDTQYFGPGTRLTVL.

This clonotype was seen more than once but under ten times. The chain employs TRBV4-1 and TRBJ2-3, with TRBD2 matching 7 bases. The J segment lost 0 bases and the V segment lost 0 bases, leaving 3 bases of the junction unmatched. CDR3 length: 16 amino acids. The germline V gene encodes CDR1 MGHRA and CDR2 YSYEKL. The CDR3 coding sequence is TGCGCCAGCAGCCAAGAGACTAGCCTAAGCACAGATACGCAGTATTTT. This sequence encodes CASSQETSLSTDTQYF.

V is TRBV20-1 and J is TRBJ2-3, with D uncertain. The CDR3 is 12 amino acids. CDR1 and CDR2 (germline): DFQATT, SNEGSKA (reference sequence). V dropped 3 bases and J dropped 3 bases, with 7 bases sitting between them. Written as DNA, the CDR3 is TGCAGTGCTAGGGCCTATACAGATACGCAGTATTTT. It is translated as CSARAYTDTQYF.

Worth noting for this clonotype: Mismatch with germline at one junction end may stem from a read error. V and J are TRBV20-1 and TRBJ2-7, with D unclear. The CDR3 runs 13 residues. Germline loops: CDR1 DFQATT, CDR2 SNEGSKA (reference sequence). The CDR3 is CSVREAWKDEQYF. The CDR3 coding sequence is TGCAGTGTTAGAGAGGCCTGGAAGGACGAGCAGTACTTC.

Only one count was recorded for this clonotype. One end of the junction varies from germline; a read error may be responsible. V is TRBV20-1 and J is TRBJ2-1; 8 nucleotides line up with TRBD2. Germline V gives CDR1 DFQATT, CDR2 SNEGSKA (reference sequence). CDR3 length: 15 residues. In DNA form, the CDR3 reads TGCAGTGCCGGGGACGCGGGGGGAACCTACGATGAGCGGTACTTC. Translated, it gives CSAGDAGGTYDERYF.